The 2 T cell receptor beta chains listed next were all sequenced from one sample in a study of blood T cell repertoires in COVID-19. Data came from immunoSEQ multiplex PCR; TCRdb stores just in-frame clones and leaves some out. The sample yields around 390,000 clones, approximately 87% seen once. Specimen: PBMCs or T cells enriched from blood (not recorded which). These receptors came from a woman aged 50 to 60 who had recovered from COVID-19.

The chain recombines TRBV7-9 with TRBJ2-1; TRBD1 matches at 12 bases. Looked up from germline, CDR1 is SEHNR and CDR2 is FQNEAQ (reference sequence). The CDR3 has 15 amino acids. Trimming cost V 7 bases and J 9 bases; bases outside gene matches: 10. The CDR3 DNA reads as TGTGCCAGCACCCCGAGGGGGACAGGGGGCTCTGAGCAGTTCTTC. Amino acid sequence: CASTPRGTGGSEQFF.

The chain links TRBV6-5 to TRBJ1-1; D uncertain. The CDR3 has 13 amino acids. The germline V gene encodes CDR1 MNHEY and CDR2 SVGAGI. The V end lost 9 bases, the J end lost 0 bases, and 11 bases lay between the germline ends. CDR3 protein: CASRRTMNTEAFF. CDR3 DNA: TGTGCCAGTCGTAGAACTATGAACACTGAAGCTTTCTTT.